These 9 T cell receptor beta chains were all obtained from the same sample, sequenced in a study of T cell responses to AZD1222 COVID-19 vaccine. Repertoires were generated with immunoSEQ multiplex PCR, while TCRdb's copy carries only in-frame clones and drops some. This repertoire shows some 110,000 clones, about 89% found once; its top ten account for around 3.3%. The sample in question was peripheral blood, obtained 28 days after the second dose of the MenACWY control vaccine. The receptors were gathered from an adult who received the MenACWY meningococcal vaccine as a control.

The rearrangement uses TRBV11-2 and TRBJ1-1, with D possibly being TRBD1 (6 bases). Trimming shortened V by 4 bases and J by 1 base, and 16 bases separated the two germline ends. Germline CDR1 is SGHAT and CDR2 is FQNNGV. This CDR3 is built from 16 residues. The CDR3 sequence is CASSWQRDRTNTEAFF. In DNA form, the CDR3 reads TGTGCCAGCAGCTGGCAACGAGACAGGACGAACACTGAAGCTTTCTTT.

Only one count was recorded for this clone. This rearrangement joins TRBV16 to TRBJ2-5, with D hard to call. Trimming shortened V by 0 bases and J by 5 bases, and 4 bases separated the two germline ends. CDR1 is KGHSY and CDR2 is FQNENV in the germline V gene. CDR3 size: 12 residues. CDR3 amino acids: CASSQSQETQYF. Written as DNA, the CDR3 is TGTGCCAGCAGCCAATCGCAGGAGACCCAGTACTTC. Looking up the rest from reference TRBV16 and TRBJ2-5 gives the full variable domain: GEEVAQTPKHLVRGEGQKAKLYCAPIKGHSYVFWYQQVLKNEFKFLISFQNENVFDETGMPKERFSAKCLPNSPCSLEIQATKLEDSAVYFCASSQSQETQYFGPGTRLLVL.

This clone came up a few times. This chain connects TRBV4-1 to TRBJ2-2, with 12 bases matching TRBD2. The CDR3 has 15 residues. Germline assignment: CDR1 MGHRA and CDR2 YSYEKL. V lost 4 bases to trimming and J lost 6 bases; unmatched junction nucleotides: 3. In nucleotides, the CDR3 is TGCGCCAGCAGCCCCTCTAGCGGGGGGGCCGGGGAGCTGTTTTTT. It translates to CASSPSSGGAGELFF.

The genes are TRBV5-1 and TRBJ1-6; possible D gene TRBD1, 5 bases. Germline-derived CDR1 and CDR2 are SGHRS and YFSETQ. The V gene lost 4 bases and the J gene lost 8 bases, with 13 bases spanning the gap. The CDR3 contains 14 residues. The DNA of the CDR3 is TGCGCCAGCAGCCGACAGTTATCCGATTCACCCCTCCACTTT. Translated: CASSRQLSDSPLHF. Supplemented by reference TRBV5-1 and TRBJ1-6, the full variable domain reads KAGVTQTPRYLIKTRGQQVTLSCSPISGHRSVSWYQQTPGQGLQFLFEYFSETQRNKGNFPGRFSGRQFSNSRSEMNVSTLELGDSALYLCASSRQLSDSPLHFGNGTRLTVT.

This sequence joins TRBV28 and TRBJ1-5; a weak D match, TRBD1 (5 bases). V gave up 4 bases and J gave up 4 bases, with 17 bases separating them. CDR1 and CDR2 from the germline V gene are MDHEN and SYDVKM. The CDR3 runs to 16 residues. The CDR3 spells CASSSDRTDKNQPQHF. The CDR3 region has the DNA TGTGCCAGCAGTTCAGATCGGACGGACAAAAATCAGCCCCAGCATTTT. The whole variable domain, filled in from reference TRBV28 and TRBJ1-5, reads DVKVTQSSRYLVKRTGEKVFLECVQDMDHENMFWYRQDPGLGLRLIYFSYDVKMKEKGDIPEGYSVSREKKERFSLILESASTNQTSMYLCASSSDRTDKNQPQHFGDGTRLSIL.

The sample holds a few counts of this clone. The gene calls are TRBV7-2 and TRBJ1-2; 7 positions agree with TRBD1. Germline CDR1 SGHTA, CDR2 FQGNSA. The CDR3 spans 14 residues. The V gene end was trimmed by 5 bases and the J gene end by 7 bases; junction bases not matched to a gene: 10. CDR3 region: CASSPETGTAGYTF. CDR3 nucleotide sequence: TGTGCCAGCAGCCCCGAAACCGGGACAGCTGGCTACACCTTC. Filled out from reference TRBV7-2 and TRBJ1-2, the complete variable domain reads GAGVSQSPSNKVTEKGKDVELRCDPISGHTALYWYRQSLGQGLEFLIYFQGNSAPDKSGLPSDRFSAERTGGSVSTLTIQRTQQEDSAVYLCASSPETGTAGYTFGSGTRLTVV.

The sample holds one count of this clone. The rearrangement links TRBV4-1 to TRBJ1-2, with 10 bases aligning to TRBD1. Per the germline V gene, CDR1 is MGHRA and CDR2 is YSYEKL. The trim removed 5 bases at V and 8 bases at J, leaving 11 bases unmatched. The CDR3 spans 15 residues. CDR3 in DNA: TGCGCCAGCAGCGACCTTCCGGGACAGGGGAGCGGCTACACCTTC. This translates into CASSDLPGQGSGYTF.

The rearrangement links TRBV19 to TRBJ1-2; D is ambiguous. Germline V CDR1 and CDR2: LNHDA, SQIVND (reference sequence). Trimming left V 9 bases short and J 1 base short, with 9 bases between. The CDR3 is 12 residues long. CDR3 sequence reads: CASKTDNYGYTF. As DNA, the CDR3 is TGTGCCAGCAAGACGGATAACTATGGCTACACCTTC.

This chain connects TRBV28 to TRBJ1-1; D is unresolved. This CDR3 is 12 amino acids long. Germline V gene sequence: CDR1 MDHEN, CDR2 SYDVKM. Trimming pared 5 bases from V and 11 bases from J, leaving 15 bases between. The DNA for the CDR3 is TGTGCCAGCAGTACGCCAACAGAAGGGGCTTTCTTT. Protein sequence: CASSTPTEGAFF.